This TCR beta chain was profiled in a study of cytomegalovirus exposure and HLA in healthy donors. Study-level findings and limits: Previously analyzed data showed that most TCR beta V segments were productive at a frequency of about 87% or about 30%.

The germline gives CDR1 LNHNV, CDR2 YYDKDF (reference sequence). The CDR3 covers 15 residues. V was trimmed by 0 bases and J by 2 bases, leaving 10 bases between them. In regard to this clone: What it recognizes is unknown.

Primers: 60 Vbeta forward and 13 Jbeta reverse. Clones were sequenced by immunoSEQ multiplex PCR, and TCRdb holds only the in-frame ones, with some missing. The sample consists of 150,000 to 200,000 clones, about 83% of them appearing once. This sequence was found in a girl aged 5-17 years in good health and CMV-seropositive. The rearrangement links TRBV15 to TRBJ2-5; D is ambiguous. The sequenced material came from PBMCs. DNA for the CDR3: TGTGCCACCAGCAGAGATCCAGGCGCTCAAGAGACCCAGTACTTC. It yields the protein CATSRDPGAQETQYF.